The entry that follows covers one TCR beta chain sequence. No antigen is known for it. The TCR beta cDNA came from 5'RACE template switching with UMIs. TCRdb reprocessed the 5' RACE reads and keeps a single row for each CDR3 protein, giving no DNA. The sample has 150,000 to 160,000 distinct CDR3 sequences. The CDR3 runs 13 residues. Germline V gene sequence: CDR1 KGHSH, CDR2 LQKENI. This specimen comes from a study of T cells expressing NK-cell markers. Study-wide findings and caveats: Over 5 donors carried dominant NKG2C+ clonotypes that made up roughly 1.0-7.0% of their CD8+ T cells.

The chain uses TRBV18 and TRBJ2-5; the D call from TCRdb, TRBD1, cannot be confirmed without DNA. Sequencing used blood T cells: a sorted CD56 or NKG2C T cell subset, CD4+ or CD8+ T cells, or bulk PBMC T cells (not recorded which). The source is a woman between 50 and 59 years old in good health. Here the CDR3 reads CASSAGQMETQYF.